This TCR beta chain was retrieved from a study of cytomegalovirus exposure and HLA in healthy donors. Study conclusions and caveats: Among TCR beta chains, those listed as cytomegalovirus-associated numbered some 160. TCR beta V segments were, for the most part, productive about 87% or about 30% of the time in an earlier analysis.

Researchers ran the PCR with 60 Vbeta and 13 Jbeta primers. As handled by the study authors: A follow-up analysis tallied about 80 million unique TCR beta chains, approximately 10 million shared. TCRdb's table, derived via immunoSEQ multiplex PCR, lists solely in-frame clones and lacks some. V, J and clone size were drawn from that table, and D and trimming were deduced from the DNA. The sample has 150,000 to 200,000 clones; approximately 88% are singletons. Of note for this clone: Its antigen is undetermined.

The sequenced sample was PBMCs. The receptor was isolated from a boy younger than 18 in good health and CMV-seronegative.

The CDR3 region is CASGDRGRYEQYF. As DNA, the CDR3 is TGTGCCAGCGGGGACAGGGGAAGGTACGAGCAGTACTTC. This chain links TRBV6-1 with TRBJ2-7; 10 bases are a match to TRBD1. V lost 8 bases and J lost 4; bases outside the gene matches: 5. This CDR3 spans 13 amino acids. Germline CDR1 and CDR2: MNHNS and SASEGT.